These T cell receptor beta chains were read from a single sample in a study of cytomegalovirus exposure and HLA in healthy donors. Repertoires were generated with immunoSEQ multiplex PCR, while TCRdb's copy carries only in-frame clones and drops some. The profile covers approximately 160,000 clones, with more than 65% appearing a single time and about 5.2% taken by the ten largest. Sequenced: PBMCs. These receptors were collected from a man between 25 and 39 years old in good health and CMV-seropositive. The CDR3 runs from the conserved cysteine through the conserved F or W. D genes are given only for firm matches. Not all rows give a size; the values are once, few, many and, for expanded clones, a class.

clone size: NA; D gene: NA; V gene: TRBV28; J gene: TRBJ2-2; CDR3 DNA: TGTGCCAGCAGCTCTAGGTTCGGGGAGCTGTTTTTT; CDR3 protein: CASSSRFGELFF
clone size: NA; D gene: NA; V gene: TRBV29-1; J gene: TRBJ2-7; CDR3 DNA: TGCAGCGTTGTGGGTGACAGGACGAACTCCTACGAGCAGTACTTC; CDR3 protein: CSVVGDRTNSYEQYF
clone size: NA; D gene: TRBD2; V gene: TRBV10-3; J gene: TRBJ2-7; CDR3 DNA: TGTGCCATCAGTGACTTGGGGCGGGGGGGCCCTTACGAGCAGTACTTC; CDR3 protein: CAISDLGRGGPYEQYF
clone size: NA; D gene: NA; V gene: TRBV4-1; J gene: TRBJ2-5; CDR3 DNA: TGCGCCAGCAGCCAAGATCCCGGGTACCAAGAGACCCAGTACTTC; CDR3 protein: CASSQDPGYQETQYF
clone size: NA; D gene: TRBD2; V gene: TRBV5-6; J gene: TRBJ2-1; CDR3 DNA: TGTGCCAGCAGCAAGCTATGGACTAGCTACAATGAGCAGTTCTTC; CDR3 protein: CASSKLWTSYNEQFF
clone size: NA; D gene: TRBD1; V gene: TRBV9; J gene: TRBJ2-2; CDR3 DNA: TGTGCCAGCAGCGTAGTAACAGGGGGAACCGGGGAGCTGTTTTTT; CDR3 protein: CASSVVTGGTGELFF
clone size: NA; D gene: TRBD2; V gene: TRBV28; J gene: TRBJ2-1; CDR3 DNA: TGTGCCAGCAGCTCCCCGGGACTAGGTAACAATGAGCAGTTCTTC; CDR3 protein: CASSSPGLGNNEQFF
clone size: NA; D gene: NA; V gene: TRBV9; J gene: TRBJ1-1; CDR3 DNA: TGTGCCAGCAGCGTGGGCTCAAACACTGAAGCTTTCTTT; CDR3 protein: CASSVGSNTEAFF
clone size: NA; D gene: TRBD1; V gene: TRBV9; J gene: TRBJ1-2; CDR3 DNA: TGTGCCAGCAGCGGACGCGGGACAGCTAACTATGGCTACACCTTC; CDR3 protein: CASSGRGTANYGYTF
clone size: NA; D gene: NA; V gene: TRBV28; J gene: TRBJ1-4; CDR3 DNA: TGTGCCAGCAGTTCGGCCGTGACGGGGGCAACTAATGAAAAACTGTTTTTT; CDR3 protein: CASSSAVTGATNEKLFF
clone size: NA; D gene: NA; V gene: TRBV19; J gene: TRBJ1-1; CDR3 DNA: TGTGCCAGTAGTCTCGGACACCAACAGGGGAACACTGAAGCTTTCTTT; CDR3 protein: CASSLGHQQGNTEAFF
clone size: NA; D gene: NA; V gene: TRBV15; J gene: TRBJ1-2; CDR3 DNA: TGTGCCACCAGCATACAGGGTCATGTCTACACCTTC; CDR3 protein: CATSIQGHVYTF
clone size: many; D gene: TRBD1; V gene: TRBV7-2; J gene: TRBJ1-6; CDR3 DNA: TGTGCCAGCAGCTTAGTGGGGACAGGGGTGAGTTCACCCCTCCACTTT; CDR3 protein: CASSLVGTGVSSPLHF
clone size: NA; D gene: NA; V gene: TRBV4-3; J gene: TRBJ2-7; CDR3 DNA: TGCGCCAGCAGCCAAGAAGTCCGGTCTGGCTACGAGCAGTACTTC; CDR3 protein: CASSQEVRSGYEQYF